Below, 27 T cell receptor beta chains from the same sample are listed, as sequenced in a study of blood T cell repertoires in COVID-19. Measured with immunoSEQ multiplex PCR; TCRdb has only the in-frame clones, and not every one. The sample consists of around 80,000 clones, 80% to 90% of them appearing once. Sequencing was performed on peripheral blood. The receptor set was obtained from a man between 60 and 75 years old with acute or convalescent COVID-19.

The chain employs TRBV6-5 and TRBJ2-7; the match to TRBD2 covers 8 bases. Trimming removed 2 bases from V and 10 bases from J; junction bases left unmatched: 10. The CDR3 is made up of 14 amino acids. Germline loops: CDR1 MNHEY, CDR2 SVGAGI. The CDR3 coding sequence is TGTGCCAGCAGTTACAGGGCCGGGGGGGGTGGCCAGTACTTC. The encoded protein is CASSYRAGGGGQYF.

This clone was found a few times. The chain has TRBV6-6 and TRBJ2-7, with 7 bases matching TRBD2. Unmatched junction bases numbered 11, after V lost 6 bases and J lost 3 bases. Germline-derived CDR1 and CDR2 are MNHNY and SVGAGI (reference sequence). CDR3 size: 15 residues. CDR3 loop: CASRERLAVDYEQYF. CDR3 nucleotide sequence: TGTGCCAGCAGAGAGAGGCTAGCGGTTGACTACGAGCAGTACTTC.

This chain connects TRBV14 to TRBJ2-5; TRBD2 aligns across 14 bases. The CDR3 runs 16 residues. The ends lost 4 bases at V and 5 bases at J; junction bases unmatched: 6. Germline V lookup: CDR1 SGHDN, CDR2 FVKESK. CDR3: CASSPGTSGGMETQYF. In DNA, the CDR3 is TGTGCCAGCAGCCCCGGGACTAGCGGGGGTATGGAGACCCAGTACTTC.

This chain uses TRBV7-8 with TRBJ2-2; the D gene is possibly TRBD2 (6 bases). The V end lost 4 bases, the J end lost 7 bases, and 16 bases lay between the germline ends. The CDR3 contains 15 residues. Per the germline V gene, CDR1 is SGHVS and CDR2 is FQNEAQ. The CDR3: CASSSRTTNVGELFF. Here the CDR3 DNA reads TGTGCCAGCAGCTCCCGGACTACTAATGTCGGGGAGCTGTTTTTT.

This clone was detected only once. This rearrangement joins TRBV5-6 to TRBJ1-2; D gene uncertain. The CDR3 totals 12 residues. The ends were cut back, 4 bases at V and 3 bases at J, with 7 bases in the middle. Germline V gene data show CDR1 as SGHDT and CDR2 as YYEEEE. The CDR3, as DNA: TGTGCCAGCAGCCTAACCCACTATGGCTACACCTTC. It codes for CASSLTHYGYTF.

J is TRBJ1-2 and V is TRBV7-2; D not certain. Per the germline V gene, CDR1 is SGHTA and CDR2 is FQGNSA. Trimming shortened V by 8 bases and J by 4 bases, and 11 bases separated the two germline ends. There are 12 residues in the CDR3. CDR3: CASSNSFYGYTF. CDR3 nucleotide sequence: TGTGCCAGCTCTAACAGTTTCTATGGCTACACCTTC.

This clone appeared a single time. J is TRBJ1-1 and V is TRBV19; D is unclear. The CDR3 covers 12 residues. V shed 3 bases and J shed 7 bases, with 9 bases lying between them. Germline V gene data show CDR1 as LNHDA and CDR2 as SQIVND (reference sequence). CDR3 protein: CASSIGGDEAFF. As DNA, the CDR3 is TGTGCCAGTAGTATTGGAGGAGATGAAGCTTTCTTT.

V gene TRBV9 combines with J gene TRBJ2-5, with a tentative D call TRBD2 (5 bases). V lost 6 bases and J lost 4, with 19 bases in between. CDR3 length: 15 amino acids. Germline CDR1 is SGDLS and CDR2 is YYNGEE. CDR3 DNA sequence: TGTGCCAGCACCTTGCATCCGGGGAGAGGAGAGACCCAGTACTTC. The encoded protein is CASTLHPGRGETQYF.

The rearrangement links TRBV7-9 to TRBJ2-3; 12 nucleotides align to TRBD2. This CDR3 spans 17 amino acids. CDR1 SEHNR and CDR2 FQNEAQ come from the germline V gene (reference sequence). V gave up 5 bases and J gave up 8 bases; unmatched junction bases: 14. CDR3 protein: CASSPSTSGRRGGTQYF. The CDR3 nucleotides read TGTGCCAGCAGCCCATCGACTAGCGGGAGAAGGGGCGGTACGCAGTATTTT.

This chain connects TRBV9 to TRBJ1-2; TRBD1 matches 7 bases. This CDR3 has 13 amino acids. J lost 6 bases, V lost 4 bases, and 6 bases had no gene match. Germline V lookup: CDR1 SGDLS, CDR2 YYNGEE. The CDR3 DNA reads TGTGCCAGCAGCAAAGCGACAGGGAATGGCTACACCTTC. This encodes CASSKATGNGYTF. Looking up the rest from reference TRBV9 and TRBJ1-2 gives the full variable domain: DSGVTQTPKHLITATGQRVTLRCSPRSGDLSVYWYQQSLDQGLQFLIQYYNGEERAKGNILERFSAQQFPDLHSELNLSSLELGDSALYFCASSKATGNGYTFGSGTRLTVV.

The CDR3 DNA is TGCGCCAGCAGTCAATCGGCAGGCCCAGGACAGCCCCAGCATTTT. Its translation: CASSQSAGPGQPQHF. The chain couples TRBV23-1 to TRBJ1-5; D is ambiguous. TRBV23-1 carries the ORF label, with uncertain function. Trimming shortened V by 0 bases and J by 7 bases, and 13 bases separated the two germline ends. CDR3 length: 15 amino acids.

The chain carries TRBV5-1 and TRBJ2-7; 8 bases are a match to TRBD2. The CDR3 length is 16 residues. Germline V gene sequence: CDR1 SGHRS, CDR2 YFSETQ. Losses at the gene ends were 0 bases for V and 3 bases for J; bases not matched to a gene: 8. The CDR3: CASSLGPGREGYEQYF. In DNA form, the CDR3 reads TGCGCCAGCAGCTTGGGCCCAGGACGGGAGGGCTACGAGCAGTACTTC.

V gene TRBV5-1 combines with J gene TRBJ1-4, with D tentatively TRBD1 (6 bases). Trimming pared 4 bases from V and 5 bases from J, leaving 15 bases between. Germline V gives CDR1 SGHRS, CDR2 YFSETQ. CDR3 size: 15 residues. CDR3 nucleotides: TGCGCCAGCAGCCAAGGGGGGGGAGTCAATGAAAAACTGTTTTTT. Its protein product is CASSQGGGVNEKLFF. The full variable domain, its missing parts supplied by reference TRBV5-1 and TRBJ1-4, is KAGVTQTPRYLIKTRGQQVTLSCSPISGHRSVSWYQQTPGQGLQFLFEYFSETQRNKGNFPGRFSGRQFSNSRSEMNVSTLELGDSALYLCASSQGGGVNEKLFFGSGTQLSVL.

The V and J genes are TRBV5-1 and TRBJ2-5, with TRBD1 matching over 10 bases. V shed 4 bases, J shed 3 bases, and the junction held 3 bases outside the gene matches. Germline assignment: CDR1 SGHRS and CDR2 YFSETQ. CDR3 length: 14 residues. As DNA, the CDR3 is TGCGCCAGCAGCGCGGGGACAGGGGAAGAGACCCAGTACTTC. Translated: CASSAGTGEETQYF.

V is TRBV27 and J is TRBJ1-5, with D maybe TRBD1 (5 bases). The V gene's germline CDR1 is MNHEY and CDR2 SMNVEV (reference sequence). V lost 2 bases to trimming and J lost 5 bases, with 10 bases between them. The length of the CDR3 is 14 residues. In nucleotides, the CDR3 is TGTGCCAGCAGTTTAAGAGGGGAGGATCAGCCCCAGCATTTT. This sequence encodes CASSLRGEDQPQHF.

This chain uses TRBV5-6 with TRBJ1-5; D unclear. CDR1 is SGHDT, CDR2 YYEEEE, per germline. The CDR3 runs 15 residues. Trimming stripped 1 base from V and 2 bases from J, with 10 bases between. The CDR3 loop reads CASSLRGPGNQPQHF. The CDR3 DNA is TGTGCCAGCAGCTTGCGAGGGCCAGGCAATCAGCCCCAGCATTTT.

This chain uses TRBV19 with TRBJ2-7; 8 bases align to TRBD1. CDR3 length: 15 amino acids. Losses at the gene ends were 4 bases for V and 2 bases for J; bases not matched to a gene: 7. CDR1 and CDR2 (germline): LNHDA, SQIVND (reference sequence). This CDR3 is CASSRARDRTYEQYF. CDR3 nucleotides: TGTGCCAGTAGTAGGGCCCGGGACAGGACCTACGAGCAGTACTTC.

The chain recombines TRBV28 with TRBJ1-5, with D possibly matching TRBD1 (5 bases). Germline-derived CDR1 and CDR2 are MDHEN and SYDVKM. V was pared by 7 bases and J by 6 bases, with 13 bases between. The CDR3 is 13 amino acids. DNA for the CDR3: TGTGCCAGCAAAAGAGGAGGGGTTCAGCCCCAGCATTTT. This codes for CASKRGGVQPQHF.

The J gene is TRBJ2-5, the V gene TRBV5-4; TRBD1 matches 9 bases. Germline CDR1 reads SGHNT; CDR2 reads YYREEE (reference sequence). V was pared by 4 bases and J by 3 bases, with 7 bases of the junction left unmatched. CDR3 size: 15 residues. In nucleotides, the CDR3 is TGTGCCAGCAGCAGGACCGGACAGGGGAAAGAGACCCAGTACTTC. Translating gives CASSRTGQGKETQYF.

The CDR3 nucleotides are TGTGCCAGCAGTGATTTAGCGGGAGCCTACAATGAGCAGTTCTTC. Amino acids: CASSDLAGAYNEQFF. V is TRBV6-1 and J is TRBJ2-1; 9 bases are shared with TRBD2. Germline loops: CDR1 MNHNS, CDR2 SASEGT. CDR3 length equals 15 residues. After removal of 3 bases from V and 2 bases from J, the junction contained 2 bases not matched to a gene.

The CDR3 nucleotides read TGTGCCAGCAGCTTAGAGGACAGGCCTAATCAGCCCCAGCATTTT. This sequence encodes CASSLEDRPNQPQHF. The rearrangement links TRBV7-6 to TRBJ1-5; 7 nucleotides match TRBD1. The germline V gene has CDR1 SGHVS and CDR2 FNYEAQ. This CDR3 region has 15 residues. Trimming removed 1 base from V and 4 bases from J; junction bases left unmatched: 4.

This chain connects TRBV15 to TRBJ2-2; perhaps TRBD1 as D (5 bases). CDR3 size: 16 residues. Germline CDR1 reads LNHNV; CDR2 reads YYDKDF (reference sequence). The V and J ends lost 0 bases and 5 bases respectively, with 13 bases between them. CDR3 in amino acids: CATSRDLGLETGELFF. For the CDR3, the DNA is TGTGCCACCAGCAGAGATCTGGGGCTAGAGACCGGGGAGCTGTTTTTT. The complete variable domain, with remaining parts taken from reference TRBV15 and TRBJ2-2, reads DAMVIQNPRYQVTQFGKPVTLSCSQTLNHNVMYWYQQKSSQAPKLLFHYYDKDFNNEADTPDNFQSRRPNTSFCFLDIRSPGLGDTAMYLCATSRDLGLETGELFFGEGSRLTVL.

The V and J genes are TRBV11-2 and TRBJ2-1, with a weak D call TRBD2 (5 bases). Germline V gene sequence: CDR1 SGHAT, CDR2 FQNNGV. The CDR3 consists of 13 residues. The germline V and J ends were trimmed by 2 bases and 9 bases, with 11 bases remaining between them. As DNA, the CDR3 is TGTGCCAGCAGCTTAAGCGCTAGCCCTGAGCAGTTCTTC. Protein sequence: CASSLSASPEQFF.

This sequence joins TRBV12-3 or TRBV12-4 and TRBJ1-2; D ambiguous. CDR3 length: 11 residues. The germline V and J ends were trimmed by 5 bases and 8 bases, with 9 bases remaining between them. The CDR3 DNA follows: TGTGCCAGCAGTGCCGGGAGAGGCTACACCTTC. Translating it yields CASSAGRGYTF.

The chain carries TRBV5-6 and TRBJ2-3, with D possibly being TRBD2 (6 bases). Trimming pared 4 bases from V and 4 bases from J, leaving 13 bases between. Germline-derived CDR1 and CDR2 are SGHDT and YYEEEE. CDR3 length equals 14 residues. CDR3 residues: CASSGGGRSDTQYF. For the CDR3, the DNA is TGTGCCAGCAGCGGGGGAGGACGGTCAGATACGCAGTATTTT. The entire variable domain, with the rest obtained from reference TRBV5-6 and TRBJ2-3, is as follows: DAGVTQSPTHLIKTRGQQVTLRCSPKSGHDTVSWYQQALGQGPQFIFQYYEEEERQRGNFPDRFSGHQFPNYSSELNVNALLLGDSALYLCASSGGGRSDTQYFGPGTRLTVL.

This clone was observed a single time. This chain uses TRBV9 with TRBJ2-4; the match to TRBD1 covers 10 bases. Germline CDR1 reads SGDLS; CDR2 reads YYNGEE. After removal of 0 bases from V and 6 bases from J, the junction contained 6 bases not matched to a gene. The length of the CDR3 is 16 residues. The DNA of the CDR3 is TGTGCCAGCAGCGTAGGGGACAGGGGATGGGGAAACATTCAGTACTTC. It codes for CASSVGDRGWGNIQYF.

The CDR3 here is CAWSTGRGNEKLFF. The CDR3, as DNA: TGTGCCTGGAGTACGGGCAGGGGGAATGAAAAACTGTTTTTT. V gene TRBV30 combines with J gene TRBJ1-4; TRBD1 matches 7 bases. CDR3 size: 14 residues. Germline CDR1 GTSNPN, CDR2 SVGIG (reference sequence). V shed 2 bases, J shed 5 bases, and the junction held 5 bases outside the gene matches.